One sample yielded the 10 T cell receptor beta chains listed below, sequenced in a study of early T cells in non-severe SARS-CoV-2 infection. From the 5' RACE reads, TCRdb called clonotypes with MiXCR, one entry per CDR3 protein. The table includes about 34,000 distinct CDR3 sequences, less than 8.5% detected once. Specimen: whole blood, collected at baseline. All receptors derive from an adult who was a healthcare worker with PCR-confirmed SARS-CoV-2 infection or an uninfected control (not recorded which).

This clonotype was picked up a small number of times. The chain has TRBV5-1 and TRBJ1-6; D is uncertain. Germline V lookup: CDR1 SGHRS, CDR2 YFSETQ. Between the trimmed V and J ends, which lost 0 bases and 10 bases, there was a span of 11 bases. This CDR3 has 14 residues. The CDR3 bases are TGCGCCAGCAGCTTGGGACGGACGGGCTCACCCCTCCACTTT. Residues: CASSLGRTGSPLHF.

The rearrangement links TRBV29-1 to TRBJ2-7; tentative D call: TRBD1 (6 bases). Germline V gene lookup returns CDR1 SQVTM and CDR2 ANQGSEA. CDR3 length: 11 residues. Trimming pared 7 bases from V and 3 bases from J, leaving 10 bases between. CDR3 in amino acids: CSGETGYEQYF. In DNA, the CDR3 is TGCAGCGGGGAGACAGGCTACGAGCAGTACTTC.

This sequence joins TRBV4-2 and TRBJ1-1; D gene ambiguous. CDR1 LGHNA and CDR2 YNFKEQ come from the germline V gene. Trimming pared 1 base from V and 4 bases from J, leaving 10 bases between. This CDR3 is built from 14 residues. In DNA form, the CDR3 reads TGTGCCAGCAGCCAAGCGGAGCGAACCACTGAAGCTTTCTTT. Its protein is CASSQAERTTEAFF.

This clonotype was counted a few times. This chain uses TRBV7-6 with TRBJ2-1; D gene unclear. CDR1 is SGHVS, CDR2 FNYEAQ, per germline. The CDR3 runs to 12 residues. V shed 4 bases and J shed 3 bases, with 4 bases lying between them. As DNA, the CDR3 is TGTGCCAGCAGCTCCCTCTACAATGAGCAGTTCTTC. It translates to CASSSLYNEQFF.

This clonotype was detected ten times or more. The V gene is TRBV6-6, the J gene TRBJ1-1; TRBD1 might be the D (5 bases). CDR3 length: 15 amino acids. V was shortened by 7 bases and J by 0 bases, with 15 bases between the two germline ends. The V gene's germline CDR1 is MNHNY and CDR2 SVGAGI (reference sequence). The CDR3 DNA follows: TGTGCCAGCAACCCGGGGACCGGCATGAACACTGAAGCTTTCTTT. This gives the protein CASNPGTGMNTEAFF.

V and J are TRBV7-2 and TRBJ2-5; maybe TRBD1 (5 bases). Germline CDR1 is SGHTA and CDR2 is FQGNSA. Deletions cut 1 base from V and 4 bases from J, with 13 bases between. The CDR3 is 15 amino acids. For the CDR3, the DNA is TGTGCCAGCAGCTTAGTGCGCCAGGGTGGAGAGACCCAGTACTTC. This gives the protein CASSLVRQGGETQYF.

Written as DNA, the CDR3 is TGTGCCAGCAGTCGAGGGCTAGAGGGGAATGAGCAGTTCTTC. Translated, it gives CASSRGLEGNEQFF. The chain joins TRBV6-1 to TRBJ2-1, with D perhaps given as TRBD1 or TRBD2 (5 bases each). This CDR3 spans 14 amino acids. Between the trimmed V and J ends, which lost 5 bases and 7 bases, there was a span of 15 bases. Per the germline V gene, CDR1 is MNHNS and CDR2 is SASEGT.

The chain is built from TRBV18 and TRBJ2-7; 10 bases map to TRBD2. Germline CDR1 KGHSH, CDR2 LQKENI. With V trimmed by 2 bases and J by 7 bases, 17 bases remained unmatched. CDR3 size: 18 residues. In nucleotides, the CDR3 is TGTGCCAGCTCACCATCTTTCGCGGCGCTAGCGGGAGTGCGAGAGCAGTACTTC. As protein: CASSPSFAALAGVREQYF.

This clonotype was seen repeatedly, ten times or more. The chain recombines TRBV27 with TRBJ2-7, with D possibly matching TRBD2 (5 bases). The CDR3 length is 12 residues. Germline assignment: CDR1 MNHEY and CDR2 SMNVEV (reference sequence). Trimming took 7 bases from V and 6 from J, leaving 13 bases between them. CDR3 nucleotide sequence: TGTGCCAGCACAGGTACTAGTGCCGAGCAGTACTTC. Translating it yields CASTGTSAEQYF.

This chain's CDR3 is CASSQTGTEAFF. CDR3 nucleotides: TGTGCCAGCAGCCAAACAGGGACTGAAGCTTTCTTT. The V call is TRBV7-9, the J call TRBJ1-1, with D possibly TRBD1 on 6 matching bases. The CDR3 loop spans 12 amino acids. V dropped 5 bases and J dropped 5 bases, with 9 bases sitting between them. Looked up from germline, CDR1 is SEHNR and CDR2 is FQNEAQ (reference sequence).